This T cell receptor beta chain came from a study of T cell responses to AZD1222 COVID-19 vaccine. Turning to the study itself: Both about-4-week and about-12-week second-dose recipients were combined. The study, taken as a whole, reports: Repertoires were obtained only post-peak T cell response.

V was trimmed by 1 base and J by 0 bases, leaving 7 bases between them. Germline V lookup: CDR1 SGHTA, CDR2 FQGTGA. CDR3 length: 14 amino acids. In regard to this clone: Antigen specificity is unknown.

This table comes from immunoSEQ multiplex PCR, and its TCRdb copy is limited to in-frame clones, with some not included. The sample gives over 100,000 clones, 85% to 95% of which show up once; 1.5% to 2% is in the top ten. The sample was peripheral blood, taken on day 0 of AZD1222 vaccination. The clonotype comes from an adult in good health. V and J are TRBV7-3 and TRBJ2-7; maybe TRBD1 (5 bases). This CDR3 is CASSLKGNSYEQYF. The CDR3 DNA is TGTGCCAGCAGCTTAAAGGGGAACTCCTACGAGCAGTACTTC.